What follows is one TCR beta chain and its context. The sample is drawn from a study of identical twins. The CDR3 has 12 residues. V was trimmed by 3 bases and J by 8 bases, leaving 11 bases between them. CDR1 is DFQATT, CDR2 SNEGSKA, per germline (reference sequence). TCRdb used MiXCR to reprocess the 5' RACE reads, holding one entry per CDR3 protein. This sample carries about 520,000 distinct CDR3 sequences, 20% to 25% of them seen once, and the ten largest clones take roughly 0.9%. These data also featured in a second study, about T cells expressing NK-cell markers.

The sample comprised CD4+ T cells sorted from blood. The receptor's source is a young woman in good health. The chain is built from TRBV20-1 and TRBJ2-1; D unclear. This CDR3 reads CSASPDTHEQFF. Written as DNA, the CDR3 is TGCAGTGCTAGCCCTGACACACATGAGCAGTTCTTC.